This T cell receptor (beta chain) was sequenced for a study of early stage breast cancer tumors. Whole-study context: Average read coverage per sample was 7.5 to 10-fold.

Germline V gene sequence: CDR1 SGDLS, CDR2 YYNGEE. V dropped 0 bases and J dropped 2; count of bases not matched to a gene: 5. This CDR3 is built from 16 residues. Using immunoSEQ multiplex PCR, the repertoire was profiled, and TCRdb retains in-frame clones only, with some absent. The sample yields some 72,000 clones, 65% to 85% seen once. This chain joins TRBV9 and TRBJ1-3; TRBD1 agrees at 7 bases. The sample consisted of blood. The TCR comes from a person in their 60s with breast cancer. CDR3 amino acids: CASSVAGTETGNTIYF. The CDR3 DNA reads TGTGCCAGCAGCGTAGCCGGGACAGAAACTGGAAACACCATATATTTT.